Ten or more counts support the clone carrying this T cell receptor (beta chain). Its antigen is not known. One entry per CDR3 protein results from TCRdb running MiXCR on the 5' RACE reads. This sample has 550,000 to 800,000 distinct CDR3 sequences, with roughly 7.2% found just once. This CDR3 has 17 residues. Losses at the gene ends were 0 bases for V and 4 bases for J; bases not matched to a gene: 4. Looked up from germline, CDR1 is LGHNA and CDR2 is YNFKEQ. The data were obtained in a study of identical twins. Findings and limits, study-wide: Excess sharing between twins was weaker in beta out-of-frame sequences.

In addition, the sample was reused for a study of yellow fever vaccine responses in identical twins.

The chain employs TRBV4-2 and TRBJ2-1, with 12 bases lining up with TRBD2. This TCR came from a woman aged 18 to 35 in good health. Source material: PBMCs. The CDR3 DNA reads TGTGCCAGCAGCCAAGAAAGGCTAGCGGGAGGGTACAATGAGCAGTTCTTC. Translating gives CASSQERLAGGYNEQFF.